This entry lists 9 T cell receptor beta chains sequenced from one sample in a study of blood T cell repertoires in COVID-19. Profiling relied on immunoSEQ multiplex PCR, and the TCRdb table lists in-frame clones only, not all of them. The sample lists more than 110,000 clones, approximately 80% seen once, with approximately 1.6% in the top ten. The sequencing input was PBMCs or T cells enriched from blood (not recorded which). Every receptor here comes from a woman under 30 who had been exposed to COVID-19.

The chain combines TRBV30 with TRBJ2-1; D might be TRBD1 (8 bases). This CDR3 contains 18 residues. Trimming removed 4 bases from V and 7 bases from J, with 29 bases in between. Germline V CDR1 and CDR2: GTSNPN, SVGIG (reference sequence). The CDR3 DNA reads TGTGCCTGGACCGGGGTGGGGGGGACAGGCCCCCAGGAAAATGAGCAGTTCTTC. It codes for CAWTGVGGTGPQENEQFF.

This clone was picked up a small number of times. J is TRBJ1-4 and V is TRBV6-5; 7 bases agree with TRBD1. The ends lost 6 bases at V and 5 bases at J; junction bases unmatched: 9. Germline CDR1 reads MNHEY; CDR2 reads SVGAGI. This CDR3 spans 15 amino acids. The CDR3 DNA is TGTGCCAGCAGCTCCCTCAGGGGGTTCAATGAAAAACTGTTTTTT. This translates into CASSSLRGFNEKLFF.

V and J are TRBV29-1 and TRBJ1-2; D unclear. Germline values: CDR1 SQVTM, CDR2 ANQGSEA. The length of the CDR3 is 11 residues. Deletions cut 4 bases from V and 9 bases from J, with 12 bases between. The CDR3 sequence: CSVGYGSSYTF. CDR3 coding DNA: TGCAGCGTTGGGTACGGGAGTAGCTACACCTTC.

The gene calls are TRBV3-1 (or the pseudogene TRBV3-2) and TRBJ1-4; D gene uncertain. Germline V gene data show CDR1 as LGHDT and CDR2 as YNNKEL (reference sequence). Trimming took off 4 bases at V and 7 bases at J, with 16 bases between the two ends. This CDR3 region has 15 residues. The DNA for the CDR3 is TGTGCCAGCAGCCTCCACACAGCTCGATCTGAAAAACTGTTTTTT. Amino acids: CASSLHTARSEKLFF.

The chain combines TRBV6-5 with TRBJ1-4, with D unclear. V was cut by 10 bases and J by 3 bases, with 15 bases left in between. The CDR3 spans 14 residues. Germline values: CDR1 MNHEY, CDR2 SVGAGI. CDR3 nucleotide sequence: TGTGCCACCCTCCTGGGCCCTTCTAATGAAAAACTGTTTTTT. Its protein is CATLLGPSNEKLFF.

The chain has TRBV9 and TRBJ1-4; D is unresolved. CDR3 length: 12 amino acids. Germline loops: CDR1 SGDLS, CDR2 YYNGEE. Deletions cut 7 bases from V and 5 bases from J, with 9 bases between. CDR3 sequence reads: CASGDSNEKLFF. CDR3 DNA sequence: TGTGCCAGCGGAGACTCCAATGAAAAACTGTTTTTT.

V gene TRBV19 combines with J gene TRBJ2-6; 12 nucleotides agree with TRBD1. CDR3 length equals 17 residues. V gave up 7 bases and J gave up 4 bases; unmatched junction bases: 8. The V gene's germline CDR1 is LNHDA and CDR2 SQIVND (reference sequence). In DNA form, the CDR3 reads TGTGCCAGTATGCCGGGACAGGGGGCGCCCGGGGCCAACGTCCTGACTTTC. It codes for CASMPGQGAPGANVLTF.

The chain joins TRBV24-1 to TRBJ2-7; possibly TRBD2 for D (6 bases). Germline lookup yields CDR1 KGHDR and CDR2 SFDVKD. The CDR3 length is 16 residues. Trimming stripped 0 bases from V and 5 bases from J, with 16 bases between. The CDR3: CATSDLGGISYDEQYF. The CDR3 nucleotides read TGTGCCACCAGTGATTTGGGGGGGATCTCCTATGACGAGCAGTACTTC.

The J gene is TRBJ1-2, the V gene TRBV21-1; the DNA was not used to check the table's D call, TRBD1. TRBV21-1 is described as a pseudogene. The CDR3 totals 12 residues. The CDR3 protein is CASSKTKCGYTF. The CDR3, as DNA: TGTGCCAGCAGCAAGACAAAGTGCGGCTACACCTTC.